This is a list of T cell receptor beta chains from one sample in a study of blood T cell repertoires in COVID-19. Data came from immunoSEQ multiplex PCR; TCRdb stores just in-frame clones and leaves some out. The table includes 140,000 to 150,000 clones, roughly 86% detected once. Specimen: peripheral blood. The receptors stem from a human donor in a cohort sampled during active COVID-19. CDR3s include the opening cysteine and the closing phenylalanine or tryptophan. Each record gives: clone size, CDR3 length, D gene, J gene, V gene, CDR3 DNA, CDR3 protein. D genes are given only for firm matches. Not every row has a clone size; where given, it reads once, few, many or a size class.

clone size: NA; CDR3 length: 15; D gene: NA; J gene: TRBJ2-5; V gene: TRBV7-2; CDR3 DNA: TGTGCCAGCAGCTTATTCCCGGGGTACCAAGAGACCCAGTACTTC; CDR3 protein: CASSLFPGYQETQYF
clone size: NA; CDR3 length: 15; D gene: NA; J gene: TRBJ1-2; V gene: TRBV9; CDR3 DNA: TGTGCCAGCAGCGTCCTCCCCCGAGCTAACTATGGCTACACCTTC; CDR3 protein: CASSVLPRANYGYTF
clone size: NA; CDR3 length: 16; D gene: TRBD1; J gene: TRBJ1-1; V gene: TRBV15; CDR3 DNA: TGTGCCACCAGCCCAACAGGGGGTCACTGGAACACTGAAGCTTTCTTT; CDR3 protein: CATSPTGGHWNTEAFF
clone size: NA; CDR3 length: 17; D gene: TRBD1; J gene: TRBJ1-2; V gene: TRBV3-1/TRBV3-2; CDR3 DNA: TGTGCCAGCAGCCCCGGGACAGGGGTCGCGGGTCCTTATGGCTACACCTTC; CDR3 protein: CASSPGTGVAGPYGYTF
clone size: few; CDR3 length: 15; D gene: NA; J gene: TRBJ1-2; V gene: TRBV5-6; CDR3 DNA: TGTGCCAGCAGCACCACCCCAGGGGCAGGCTATGGCTACACCTTC; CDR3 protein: CASSTTPGAGYGYTF
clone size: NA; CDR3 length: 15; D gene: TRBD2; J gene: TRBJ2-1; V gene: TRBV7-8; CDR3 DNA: TGTGCCAGCAGCCGCGTAGCGGGGAGGAACAATGAGCAGTTCTTC; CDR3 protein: CASSRVAGRNNEQFF
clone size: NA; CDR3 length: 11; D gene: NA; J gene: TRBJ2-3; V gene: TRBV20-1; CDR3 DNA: TGCAGGGGAGCCAGTACAGATACGCAGTATTTT; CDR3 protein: CRGASTDTQYF
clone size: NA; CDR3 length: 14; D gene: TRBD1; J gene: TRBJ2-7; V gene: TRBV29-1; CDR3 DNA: TGCAGCGTTGAGGCGGGACAGGGAGGGGACGAGCAGTACTTC; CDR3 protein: CSVEAGQGGDEQYF
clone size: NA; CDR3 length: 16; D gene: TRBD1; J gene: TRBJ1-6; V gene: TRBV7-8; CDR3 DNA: TGTGCCAGCAGCTTAGTACAGGGGGCGCTTTCCTCACCCCTCCACTTT; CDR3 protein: CASSLVQGALSSPLHF
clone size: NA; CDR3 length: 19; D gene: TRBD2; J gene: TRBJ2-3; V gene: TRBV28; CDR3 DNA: TGTGCCAGCAGGCAGACGGGGCCTAGCGGGATCACGAGCACAGATACGCAGTATTTT; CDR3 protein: CASRQTGPSGITSTDTQYF
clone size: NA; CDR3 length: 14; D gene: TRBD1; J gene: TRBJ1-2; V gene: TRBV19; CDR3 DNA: TGTGCCAGTAGAATTTCGACAGGGAACTATGGCTACACCTTC; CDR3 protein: CASRISTGNYGYTF
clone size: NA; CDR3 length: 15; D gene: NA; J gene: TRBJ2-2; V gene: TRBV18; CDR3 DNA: TGTGCCAGCTCACCCCTGAGGGGGTCGGTCGGGGAGCTGTTTTTT; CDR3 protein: CASSPLRGSVGELFF
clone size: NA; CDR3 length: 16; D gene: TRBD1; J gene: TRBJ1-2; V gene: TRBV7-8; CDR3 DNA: TGTGCCAGCAGCTTAGACAGGGGAGCGAATCGTAATGGCTACACCTTC; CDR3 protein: CASSLDRGANRNGYTF
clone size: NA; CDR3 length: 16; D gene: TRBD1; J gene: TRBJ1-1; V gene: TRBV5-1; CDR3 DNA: TGCGCCAGCAGCACCACCGGGACAGGGGTAAACACTGAAGCTTTCTTT; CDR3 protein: CASSTTGTGVNTEAFF
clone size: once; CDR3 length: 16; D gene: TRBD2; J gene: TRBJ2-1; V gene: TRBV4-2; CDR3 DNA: TGTGCCAGCAGCCGTGAGCGACTAGCGGGGTGGTCAGAGCAGTTCTTC; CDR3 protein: CASSRERLAGWSEQFF
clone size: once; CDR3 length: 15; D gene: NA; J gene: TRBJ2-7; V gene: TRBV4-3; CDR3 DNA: TGCGCCAGCAGCCAAGAATTGGGGCAGGGCGACGAGCAGTACTTC; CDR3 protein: CASSQELGQGDEQYF
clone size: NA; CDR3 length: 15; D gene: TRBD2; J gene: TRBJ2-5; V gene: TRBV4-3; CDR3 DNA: TGCGCCAGCAGCCAAGAGGGCGGCGGGGGGATGACCCAGTACTTC; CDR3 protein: CASSQEGGGGMTQYF
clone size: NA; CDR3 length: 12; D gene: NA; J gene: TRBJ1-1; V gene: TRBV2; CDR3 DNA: TGTGCCAGCAGAACAGGGCACACTGAAGCTTTCTTT; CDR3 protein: CASRTGHTEAFF
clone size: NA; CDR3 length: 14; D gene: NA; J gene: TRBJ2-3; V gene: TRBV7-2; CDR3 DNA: TGTGCCAGCAGCTTAGGCGCGGGCACAGATACGCAGTATTTT; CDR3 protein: CASSLGAGTDTQYF
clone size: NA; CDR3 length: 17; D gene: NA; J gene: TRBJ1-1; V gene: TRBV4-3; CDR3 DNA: TGCGCCAGCAGCCCACAACCGGGTTCCCAAATGAACACTGAAGCTTTCTTT; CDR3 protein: CASSPQPGSQMNTEAFF
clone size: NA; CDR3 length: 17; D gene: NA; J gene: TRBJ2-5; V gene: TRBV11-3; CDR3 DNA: TGTGCCAGCAGCAAAGGGACTTATACCAGCACCTCGGAGACCCAGTACTTC; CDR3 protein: CASSKGTYTSTSETQYF
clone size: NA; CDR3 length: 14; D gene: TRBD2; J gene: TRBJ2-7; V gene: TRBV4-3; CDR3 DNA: TGCGCCAGCAGCCTTACGGCTAGCGGGCGGGAGCAGTACTTC; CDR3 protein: CASSLTASGREQYF
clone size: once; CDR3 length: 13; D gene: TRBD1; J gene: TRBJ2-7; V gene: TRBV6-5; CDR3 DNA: TGTGCCAGCAGAACGACAGGGCGCTACGAGCAGTACTTC; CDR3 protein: CASRTTGRYEQYF
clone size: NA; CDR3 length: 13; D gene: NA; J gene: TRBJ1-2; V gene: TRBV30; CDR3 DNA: TGTGCCTGGAGTGTACCAGGGCGGCAGGGTTGCACCTTC; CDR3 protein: CAWSVPGRQGCTF
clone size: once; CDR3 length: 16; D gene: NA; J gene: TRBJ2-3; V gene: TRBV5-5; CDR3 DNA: TGTGCCAGCAGCTTGGCCCAGGGGATTCCCACAGATACGCAGTATTTT; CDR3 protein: CASSLAQGIPTDTQYF
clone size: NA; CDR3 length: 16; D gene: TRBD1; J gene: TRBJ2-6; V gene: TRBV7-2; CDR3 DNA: TGTGCCAGCTTAGACAGGGACCCCTCTGGGGCCAACGTCCTGACTTTC; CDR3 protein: CASLDRDPSGANVLTF
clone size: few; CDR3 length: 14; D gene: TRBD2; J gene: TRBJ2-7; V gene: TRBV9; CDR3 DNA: TGTGCCAGCAGCCTCGGGGGGGACCGTAGCGAGCAGTACTTC; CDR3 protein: CASSLGGDRSEQYF
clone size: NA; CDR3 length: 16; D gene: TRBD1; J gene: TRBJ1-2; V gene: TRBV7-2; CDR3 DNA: TGTGCCAGCAGCGCCCAGTCGGGACAGGTTTTTCAGGGCTACACCTTC; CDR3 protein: CASSAQSGQVFQGYTF
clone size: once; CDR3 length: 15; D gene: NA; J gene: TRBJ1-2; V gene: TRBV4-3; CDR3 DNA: TGCGCCAGCAGCCAAGATTCCGGGGGTATCTATGGCTACACCTTC; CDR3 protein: CASSQDSGGIYGYTF
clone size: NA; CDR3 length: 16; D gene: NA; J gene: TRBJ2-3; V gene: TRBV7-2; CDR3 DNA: TGTGCCAGCAGCTTCAGCAGCGGGTTCCGCACAGATACGCAGTATTTT; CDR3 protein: CASSFSSGFRTDTQYF
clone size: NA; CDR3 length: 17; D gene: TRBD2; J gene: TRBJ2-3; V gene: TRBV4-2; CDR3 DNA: TGTGCCAGCAGCCCGGGACTAGCGGGAGAGGGGACAGATACGCAGTATTTT; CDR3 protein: CASSPGLAGEGTDTQYF
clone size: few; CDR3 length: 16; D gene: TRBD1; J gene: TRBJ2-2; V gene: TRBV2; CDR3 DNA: TGTGCCAGCAGGGGGACAGTAGTTCCTAACACCGGGGAGCTGTTTTTT; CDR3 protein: CASRGTVVPNTGELFF
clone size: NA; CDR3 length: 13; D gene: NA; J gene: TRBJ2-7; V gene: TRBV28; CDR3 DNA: TGTGCCAGCAGTTTTGTCCGGGCCTACGAGCAGTACTTC; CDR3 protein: CASSFVRAYEQYF
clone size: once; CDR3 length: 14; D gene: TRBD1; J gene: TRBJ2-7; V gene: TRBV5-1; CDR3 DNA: TGCGCCAGCAGCTTCAGGGGGCAGGACAGCGAGCAGTACTTC; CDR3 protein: CASSFRGQDSEQYF
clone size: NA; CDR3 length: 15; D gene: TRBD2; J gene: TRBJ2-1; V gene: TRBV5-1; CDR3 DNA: TGCGCCAGCAGCTTTAGCGGGGGCCGGGGTAATGAGCAGTTCTTC; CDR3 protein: CASSFSGGRGNEQFF
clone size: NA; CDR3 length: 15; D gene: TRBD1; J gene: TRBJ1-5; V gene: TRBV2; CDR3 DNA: TGTGCCAGCAGTGAGGGACAGGGTGTCCATCAGCCCCAGCATTTT; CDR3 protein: CASSEGQGVHQPQHF
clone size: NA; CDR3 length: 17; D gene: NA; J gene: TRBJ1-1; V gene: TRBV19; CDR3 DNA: TGTGCCAGTAGTATAGTTCCGAGGGCAGGAATGAACACTGAAGCTTTCTTT; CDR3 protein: CASSIVPRAGMNTEAFF
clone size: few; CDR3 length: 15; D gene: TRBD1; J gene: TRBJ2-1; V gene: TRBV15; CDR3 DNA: TGTGCCACCAGCAGAGATAGGACAGGGGAGCGTGAGCAGTTCTTC; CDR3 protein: CATSRDRTGEREQFF
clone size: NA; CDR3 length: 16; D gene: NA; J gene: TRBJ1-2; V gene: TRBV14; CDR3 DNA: TGTGCCAGCAGCCTTGTTACGTTTATTGACAGTTCTCGCTACACCTTC; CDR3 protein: CASSLVTFIDSSRYTF
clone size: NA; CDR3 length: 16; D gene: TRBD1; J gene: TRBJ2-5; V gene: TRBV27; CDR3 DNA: TGTGCCAGCAGTTTGAGACTCGGGACAGGGGGGGAGACCCAGTACTTC; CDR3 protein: CASSLRLGTGGETQYF
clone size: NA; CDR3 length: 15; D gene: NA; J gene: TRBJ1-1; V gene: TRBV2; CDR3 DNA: TGTGCCAGCAGTGGGGAGATGCTTGGGAACACTGAAGCTTTCTTT; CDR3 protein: CASSGEMLGNTEAFF
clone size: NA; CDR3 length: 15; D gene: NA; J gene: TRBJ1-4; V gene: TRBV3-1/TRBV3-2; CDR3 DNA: TGTGCCAGCAGCCGCCTGCGGGGGCAGAATGAAAAACTGTTTTTT; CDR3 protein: CASSRLRGQNEKLFF
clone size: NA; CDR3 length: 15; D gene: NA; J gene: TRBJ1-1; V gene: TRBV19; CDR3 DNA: TGTGCCAGTAGTATTCGAGACACATTGAACACTGAAGCTTTCTTT; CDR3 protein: CASSIRDTLNTEAFF
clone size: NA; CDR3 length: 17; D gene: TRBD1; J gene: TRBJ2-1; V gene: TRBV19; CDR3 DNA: TGTGCCAGTAGTAAAAAGGGACAGGGGAATTCCTACAATGAGCAGTTCTTC; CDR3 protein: CASSKKGQGNSYNEQFF
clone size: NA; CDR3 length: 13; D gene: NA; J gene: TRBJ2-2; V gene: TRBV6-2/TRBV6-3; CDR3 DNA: TGTGCCAGCAGTCCCCAGGGTATCGGGGAGCTGTTTTTT; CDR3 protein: CASSPQGIGELFF
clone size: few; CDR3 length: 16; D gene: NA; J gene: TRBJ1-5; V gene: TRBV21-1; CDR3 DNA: TGTGCCAGCATTAGGGGGAGGGTTCATAGCAATCAGCCCCAGCATTTT; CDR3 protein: CASIRGRVHSNQPQHF
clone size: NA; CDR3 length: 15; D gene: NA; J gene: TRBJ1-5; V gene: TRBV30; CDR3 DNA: TGTGCCTGGAGCCCGGGCCGGGATAGCAATCAGCCCCAGCATTTT; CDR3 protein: CAWSPGRDSNQPQHF